This TCR beta chain comes out of a study of CD8+CD57+ T cells in acquired aplastic anemia. Broader study findings: The number of CD8+ CDR3 sequences shared by patients and controls was twenty-nine.

This clonotype has a count of ten or more. Its antigen is not identified. Genomic DNA, the template, was used for profiling of the TCR beta VDJ and CDR3. TCRdb redid the calling of the reads with MiXCR, one entry per CDR3 protein. The sample shows around 180,000 distinct CDR3 sequences, around three fifths of them seen only once. The ends lost 6 bases at V and 1 base at J; junction bases unmatched: 10. Germline CDR1 is LNHNV and CDR2 is YYDKDF (reference sequence). This CDR3 region has 17 residues. The TCR sequence derives from a human donor with severe aplastic anemia or a healthy control (not recorded which). The genes are TRBV15 and TRBJ1-1; 11 bases map to TRBD1. Material for sequencing was sorted CD4+, CD8+, or CD8+CD57+ T cells (not recorded which) from PBMCs. CDR3: CATRIGQGASRNTEAFF. Here the CDR3 DNA reads TGTGCCACCAGAATAGGACAGGGGGCGTCTAGGAACACTGAAGCTTTCTTT.